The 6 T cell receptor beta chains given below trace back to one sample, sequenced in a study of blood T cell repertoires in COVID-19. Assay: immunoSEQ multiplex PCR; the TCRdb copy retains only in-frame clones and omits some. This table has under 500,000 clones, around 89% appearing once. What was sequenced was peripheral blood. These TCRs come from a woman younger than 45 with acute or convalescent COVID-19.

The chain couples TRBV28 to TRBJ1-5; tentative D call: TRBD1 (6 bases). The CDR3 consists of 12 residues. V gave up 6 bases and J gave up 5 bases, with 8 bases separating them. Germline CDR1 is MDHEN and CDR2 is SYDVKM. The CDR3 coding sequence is TGTGCCAGCAGGGACAGTGATCAGCCCCAGCATTTT. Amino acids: CASRDSDQPQHF.

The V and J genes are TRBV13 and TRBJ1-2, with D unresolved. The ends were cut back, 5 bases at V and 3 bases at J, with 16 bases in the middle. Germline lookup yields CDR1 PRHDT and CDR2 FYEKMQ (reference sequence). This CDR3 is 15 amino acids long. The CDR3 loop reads CASSPQKPQYYGYTF. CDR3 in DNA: TGTGCCAGCAGCCCCCAGAAACCCCAATACTATGGCTACACCTTC.

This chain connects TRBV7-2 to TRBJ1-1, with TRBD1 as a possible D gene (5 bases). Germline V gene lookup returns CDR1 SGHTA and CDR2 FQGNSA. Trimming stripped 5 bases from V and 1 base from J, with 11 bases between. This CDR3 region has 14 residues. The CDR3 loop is CASSKDSTNTEAFF. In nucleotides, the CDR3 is TGTGCCAGCAGCAAAGACAGCACGAACACTGAAGCTTTCTTT.

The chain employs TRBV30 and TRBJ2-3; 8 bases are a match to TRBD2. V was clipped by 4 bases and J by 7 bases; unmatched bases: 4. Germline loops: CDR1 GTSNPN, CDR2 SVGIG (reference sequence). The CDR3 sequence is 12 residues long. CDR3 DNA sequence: TGTGCCTGGAATGGCGGGGGGAATACGCAGTATTTT. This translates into CAWNGGGNTQYF. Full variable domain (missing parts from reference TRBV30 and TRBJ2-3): SQTIHQWPATLVQPVGSPLSLECTVEGTSNPNLYWYRQAAGRGLQLLFYSVGIGQISSEVPQNLSASRPQDRQFILSSKKLLLSDSGFYLCAWNGGGNTQYFGPGTRLTVL.

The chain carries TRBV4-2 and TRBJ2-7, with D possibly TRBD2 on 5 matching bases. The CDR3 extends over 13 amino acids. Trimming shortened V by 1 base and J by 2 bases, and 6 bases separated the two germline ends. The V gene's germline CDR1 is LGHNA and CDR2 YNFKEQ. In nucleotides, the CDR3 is TGTGCCAGCAGCCAAGGCGGGCCCTACGAGCAGTACTTC. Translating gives CASSQGGPYEQYF.

The CDR3 DNA sequence: TGTGCCAGCAGCCTACCAGCGGGGAGCATGAGAGGGACTGAAGCTTTCTTT. Translation gives CASSLPAGSMRGTEAFF. The rearrangement uses TRBV11-2 and TRBJ1-1; no definite D call. This CDR3 comprises 17 residues. With 5 bases removed from V and 5 bases from J, the gap between germline ends came to 24 bases. Germline V CDR1 and CDR2: SGHAT, FQNNGV.